Sequencing of this T cell receptor (beta chain) was carried out in a study of CD8 T cells in ankylosing spondylitis. A single record per CDR3 protein comes from TCRdb applying MiXCR to the 5' RACE reads. The data contain hundreds of thousands of distinct CDR3 sequences, approximately 24% of them singletons. Findings and caveats of the study: Clones linked with disease were CD8+ and fairly uncommon in the peripheral blood. Some motif variants were previously reported in reactive arthritis synovial fluid and blood.

Concerning this clonotype: Its antigen is undetermined.

The CDR3 runs 13 residues. Between the trimmed V and J ends, which lost 4 bases and 4 bases, there was a span of 7 bases. This chain uses TRBV12-3 or TRBV12-4 with TRBJ1-4; D is undetermined. This receptor was taken from a male donor with ankylosing spondylitis or in good health (not recorded which). The sample taken for sequencing was blood, either unsorted or a sorted T cell fraction (not recorded which). CDR3 sequence reads: CASSSGRNEKLFF. Here the CDR3 DNA reads TGTGCCAGCAGTTCTGGTCGTAATGAAAAACTGTTTTTT.